This T cell receptor (beta chain) was documented in a study of identical twins. Template switching introduced a universal primer site, and the cDNA bore unique molecular identifiers. TCRdb passed the 5' RACE reads through MiXCR, listing each CDR3 protein once. Of hundreds of thousands of distinct CDR3 sequences listed, over 5% are singletons. The germline V gene has CDR1 SQVTM and CDR2 ANQGSEA. This CDR3 region has 11 residues. Trimming stripped 4 bases from V and 5 bases from J, with 8 bases between. This TCR was sampled from a man younger than 35 in good health. The rearrangement joins TRBV29-1 to TRBJ2-5, with D tentatively TRBD1 (5 bases). Sequencing was done on a sample of naive T cells sorted from blood. CDR3 bases: TGCAGCGTTGTAGCAGGGGAGACCCAGTACTTC. Translated, it gives CSVVAGETQYF.